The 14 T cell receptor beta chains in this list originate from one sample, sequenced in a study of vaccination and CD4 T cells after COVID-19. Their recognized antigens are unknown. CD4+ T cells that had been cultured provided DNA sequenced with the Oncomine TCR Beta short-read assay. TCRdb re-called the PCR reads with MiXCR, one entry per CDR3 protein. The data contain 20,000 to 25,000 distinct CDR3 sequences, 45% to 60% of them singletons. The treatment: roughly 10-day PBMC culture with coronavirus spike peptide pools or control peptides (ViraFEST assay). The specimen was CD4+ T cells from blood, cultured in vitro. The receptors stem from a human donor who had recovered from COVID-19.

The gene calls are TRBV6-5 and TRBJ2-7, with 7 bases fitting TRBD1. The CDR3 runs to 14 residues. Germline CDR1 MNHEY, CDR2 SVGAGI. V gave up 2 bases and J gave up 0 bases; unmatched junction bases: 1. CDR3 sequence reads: CASSYDRDSYEQYF. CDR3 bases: TGTGCCAGCAGTTACGACAGGGACTCCTACGAGCAGTACTTC.

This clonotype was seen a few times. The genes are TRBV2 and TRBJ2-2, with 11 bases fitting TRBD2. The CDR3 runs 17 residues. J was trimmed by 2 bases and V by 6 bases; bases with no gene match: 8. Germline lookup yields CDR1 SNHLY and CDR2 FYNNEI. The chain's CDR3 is CASSPRGLAVNTGELFF. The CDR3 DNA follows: TGTGCCAGCAGCCCGAGGGGACTAGCGGTAAACACCGGGGAGCTGTTTTTT.

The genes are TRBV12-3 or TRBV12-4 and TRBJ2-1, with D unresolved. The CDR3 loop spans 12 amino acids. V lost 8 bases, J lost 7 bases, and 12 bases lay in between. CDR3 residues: CASSAYGNEQFF. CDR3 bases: TGTGCCAGCTCGGCTTATGGGAATGAGCAGTTCTTC.

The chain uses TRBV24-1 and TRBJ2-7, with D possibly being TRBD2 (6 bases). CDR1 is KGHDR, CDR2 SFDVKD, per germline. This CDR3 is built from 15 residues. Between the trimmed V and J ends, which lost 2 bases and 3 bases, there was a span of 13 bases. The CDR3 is CATSDSRDSHYEQYF. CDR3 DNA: TGTGCCACCAGTGATTCACGGGACTCCCACTACGAGCAGTACTTC.

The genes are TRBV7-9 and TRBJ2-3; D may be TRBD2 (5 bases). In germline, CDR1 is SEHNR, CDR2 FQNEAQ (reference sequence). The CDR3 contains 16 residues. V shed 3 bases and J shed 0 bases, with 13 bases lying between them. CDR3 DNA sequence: TGTGCCAGCAGCTTCACATTCGGCGGGAGCACAGATACGCAGTATTTT. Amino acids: CASSFTFGGSTDTQYF.

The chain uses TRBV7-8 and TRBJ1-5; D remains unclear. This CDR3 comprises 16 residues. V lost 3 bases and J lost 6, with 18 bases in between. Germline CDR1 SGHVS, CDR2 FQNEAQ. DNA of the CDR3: TGTGCCAGCAGCTTCGCCAGGACGGCTCTGGGTCAGCCCCAGCATTTT. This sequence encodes CASSFARTALGQPQHF.

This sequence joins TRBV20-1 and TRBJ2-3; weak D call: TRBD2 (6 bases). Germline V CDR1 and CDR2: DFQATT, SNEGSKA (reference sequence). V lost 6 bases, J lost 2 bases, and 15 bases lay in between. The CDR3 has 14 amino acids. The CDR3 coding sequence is TGCAGTGCCACGTGGGGGGAAGTCACAGATACGCAGTATTTT. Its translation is CSATWGEVTDTQYF.

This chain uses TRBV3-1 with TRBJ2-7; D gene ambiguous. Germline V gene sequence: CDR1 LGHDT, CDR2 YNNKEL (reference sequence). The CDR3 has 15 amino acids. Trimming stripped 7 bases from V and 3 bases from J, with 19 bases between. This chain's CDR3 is CASTPARLLHYEQYF. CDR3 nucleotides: TGTGCCAGCACCCCGGCTCGGCTCCTACACTACGAGCAGTACTTC.

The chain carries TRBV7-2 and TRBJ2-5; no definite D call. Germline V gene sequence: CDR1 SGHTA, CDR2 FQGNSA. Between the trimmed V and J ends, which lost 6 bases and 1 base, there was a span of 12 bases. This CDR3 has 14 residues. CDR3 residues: CASSPSGRQETQYF. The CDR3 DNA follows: TGTGCCAGCAGTCCCTCGGGCCGCCAAGAGACCCAGTACTTC. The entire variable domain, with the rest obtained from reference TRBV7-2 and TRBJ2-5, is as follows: GAGVSQSPSNKVTEKGKDVELRCDPISGHTALYWYRQSLGQGLEFLIYFQGNSAPDKSGLPSDRFSAERTGGSVSTLTIQRTQQEDSAVYLCASSPSGRQETQYFGPGTRLLVL.

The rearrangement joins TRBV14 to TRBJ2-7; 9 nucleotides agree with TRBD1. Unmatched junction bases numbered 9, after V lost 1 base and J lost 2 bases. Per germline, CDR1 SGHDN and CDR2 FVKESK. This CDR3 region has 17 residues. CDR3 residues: CASSQVVRDRATYEQYF. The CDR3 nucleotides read TGTGCCAGCAGCCAAGTGGTACGGGACAGGGCAACCTACGAGCAGTACTTC.

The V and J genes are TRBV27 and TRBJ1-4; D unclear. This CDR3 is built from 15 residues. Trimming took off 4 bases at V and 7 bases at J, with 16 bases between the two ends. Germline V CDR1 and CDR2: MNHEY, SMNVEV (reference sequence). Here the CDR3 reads CASSSLAGRGEKLFF. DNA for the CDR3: TGTGCCAGCAGTTCCCTCGCCGGACGGGGTGAAAAACTGTTTTTT.

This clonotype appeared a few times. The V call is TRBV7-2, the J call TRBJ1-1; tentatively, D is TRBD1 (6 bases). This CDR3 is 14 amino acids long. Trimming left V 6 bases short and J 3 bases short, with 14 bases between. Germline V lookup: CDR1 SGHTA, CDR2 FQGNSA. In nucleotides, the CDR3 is TGTGCCAGCAGTAGTCAGGGGACTTACACTGAAGCTTTCTTT. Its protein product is CASSSQGTYTEAFF.

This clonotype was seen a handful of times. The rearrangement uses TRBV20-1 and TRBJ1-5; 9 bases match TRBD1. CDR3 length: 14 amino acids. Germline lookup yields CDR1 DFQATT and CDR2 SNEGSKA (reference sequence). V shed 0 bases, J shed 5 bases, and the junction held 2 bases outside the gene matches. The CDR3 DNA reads TGCAGTGCTAGAGATCGACAGGGGGATCAGCCCCAGCATTTT. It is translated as CSARDRQGDQPQHF.

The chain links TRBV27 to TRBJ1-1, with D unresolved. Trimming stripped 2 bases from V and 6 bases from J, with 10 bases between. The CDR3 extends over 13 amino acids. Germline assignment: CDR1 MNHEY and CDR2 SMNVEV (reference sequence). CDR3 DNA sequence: TGTGCCAGCAGTTTAGTCTCGAGTGCTGAAGCTTTCTTT. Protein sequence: CASSLVSSAEAFF.